The 7 T cell receptor beta chains reported below all come from one sample, sequenced in a study of neurological immune-mediated disorders. TCRdb re-called the 5' RACE reads through MiXCR, storing one row per CDR3 protein. The data contain tens of thousands of distinct CDR3 sequences, roughly 5.6% of them singletons. Sequenced input: PBMCs. These receptors came from a man younger than 35 with multiple sclerosis.

This clonotype was recorded a few times. V usage is TRBV29-1 and J usage is TRBJ2-5, with a weak D call TRBD2 (5 bases). CDR3 length: 13 amino acids. Per germline, CDR1 SQVTM and CDR2 ANQGSEA. V was shortened by 3 bases and J by 5 bases, with 13 bases between the two germline ends. CDR3 DNA sequence: TGCAGCGTTGACGGGGAACCCGGGGAGACCCAGTACTTC. Translating it yields CSVDGEPGETQYF. The variable domain in full, with the rest retrieved from reference TRBV29-1 and TRBJ2-5, is SAVISQKPSRDICQRGTSLTIQCQVDSQVTMMFWYRQQPGQSLTLIATANQGSEATYESGFVIDKFPISRPNLTFSTLTVSNMSPEDSSIYLCSVDGEPGETQYFGPGTRLLVL.

This clonotype was picked up many times. The CDR3 loop reads CASSLRAGDTGELFF. The CDR3 nucleotides are TGCGCCAGCAGCTTGCGGGCAGGAGACACCGGGGAGCTGTTTTTT. The J gene is TRBJ2-2, the V gene TRBV5-1; no reliable D call. Trimming pared 1 base from V and 3 bases from J, leaving 10 bases between. This CDR3 has 15 amino acids. Germline-derived CDR1 and CDR2 are SGHRS and YFSETQ.

The sample holds many counts of this clonotype. The rearrangement uses TRBV20-1 and TRBJ2-1, with 14 bases identical to TRBD2. CDR1 and CDR2 (germline): DFQATT, SNEGSKA (reference sequence). V shed 1 base, J shed 5 bases, and the junction held 13 bases outside the gene matches. CDR3 length: 19 residues. Written as DNA, the CDR3 is TGCAGTGCTAGAGTCCCGCCCGGGACTAGCGGGAGAAGAGACAATGAGCAGTTCTTC. It translates to CSARVPPGTSGRRDNEQFF.

This sequence joins TRBV20-1 and TRBJ2-7; TRBD2 might be the D (6 bases). This CDR3 has 11 residues. Germline V gene data show CDR1 as DFQATT and CDR2 as SNEGSKA (reference sequence). Trimming pared 1 base from V and 7 bases from J, leaving 8 bases between. The CDR3 region has the DNA TGCAGTGCTAGAGGGGGGGAGGAGCAGTACTTC. This codes for CSARGGEEQYF.

This clonotype was recorded at least ten times. The chain recombines TRBV20-1 with TRBJ2-1; tentatively, D is TRBD1 or TRBD2 (5 bases each). Looked up from germline, CDR1 is DFQATT and CDR2 is SNEGSKA (reference sequence). The CDR3 runs to 15 residues. V was trimmed by 6 bases and J by 6 bases, leaving 21 bases between them. CDR3 amino acids: CSAPTGSFGGNEQFF. CDR3 bases: TGCAGTGCGCCGACCGGGTCCTTTGGGGGCAATGAGCAGTTCTTC.

This clonotype was seen many times. The CDR3 coding sequence is TGCGCCAGCAGCTCCGGGAGACTCAATCAGCCCCAGCATTTT. Translation gives CASSSGRLNQPQHF. This chain uses TRBV4-3 with TRBJ1-5; no firm D call. This CDR3 contains 14 residues. V was shortened by 5 bases and J by 3 bases, with 11 bases between the two germline ends. In germline, CDR1 is LGHNA, CDR2 YSLEER.

This clonotype showed up many times. The genes are TRBV20-1 and TRBJ2-5; D unresolved. V was trimmed by 3 bases and J by 5 bases, leaving 13 bases between them. Germline CDR1 and CDR2: DFQATT and SNEGSKA (reference sequence). The CDR3 loop spans 13 amino acids. The CDR3, as DNA: TGCAGTGCTAGCGGTGGTGGGGTGGAGACCCAGTACTTC. Its protein is CSASGGGVETQYF.